The sequence of this T cell receptor beta chain was determined in a study of breast tumors, draining lymph nodes, adjacent tissues. The study, taken as a whole, reports: Tumor TCR diversity was below lymph nodes but above nontumor tissue. Luminal-like breast cancer showed significantly greater tumor-nontumor repertoire similarity than basal-like breast cancer did. Tumor T cell lymph node origin was a supported hypothesis, not proven.

The germline V gene encodes CDR1 SGHRS and CDR2 YFSETQ. V lost 5 bases to trimming and J lost 10 bases, with 16 bases between them. The CDR3 is 13 residues long. TCRdb passed the multiplex PCR reads through MiXCR, listing each CDR3 protein once. The sample has 25,000 or so distinct CDR3 sequences; roughly 20% are singletons. This clonotype has ten or more counts. Its specificity is unknown. Sequencing used breast tumor tissue. The J gene is TRBJ2-1, the V gene TRBV5-1; D is possibly TRBD2 (6 bases). The receptor comes from a female donor with breast cancer. Some clones in this sample may be carry-over from other donors' samples. The CDR3 loop reads CASRSGVWGEQFF. CDR3 nucleotides: TGCGCCAGCAGGTCGGGGGTGTGGGGAGAGCAGTTCTTC.